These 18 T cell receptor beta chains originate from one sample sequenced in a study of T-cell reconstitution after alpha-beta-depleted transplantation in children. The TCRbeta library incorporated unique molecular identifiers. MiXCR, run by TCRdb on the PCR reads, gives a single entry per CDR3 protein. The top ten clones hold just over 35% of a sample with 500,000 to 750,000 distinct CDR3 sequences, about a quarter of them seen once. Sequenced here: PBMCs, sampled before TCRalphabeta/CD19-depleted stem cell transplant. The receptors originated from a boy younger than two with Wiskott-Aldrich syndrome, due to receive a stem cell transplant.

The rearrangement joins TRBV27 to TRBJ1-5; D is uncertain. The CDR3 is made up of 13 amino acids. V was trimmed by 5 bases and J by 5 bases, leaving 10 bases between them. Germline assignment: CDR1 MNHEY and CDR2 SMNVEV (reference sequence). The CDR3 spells CASSRMRDQPQHF. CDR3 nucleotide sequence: TGTGCCAGCAGTCGGATGCGGGATCAGCCCCAGCATTTT.

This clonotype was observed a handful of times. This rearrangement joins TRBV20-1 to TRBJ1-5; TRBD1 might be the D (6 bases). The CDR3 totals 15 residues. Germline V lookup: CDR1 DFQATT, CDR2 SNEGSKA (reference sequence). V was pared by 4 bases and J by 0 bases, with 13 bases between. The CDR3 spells CSAIDGQYSNQPQHF. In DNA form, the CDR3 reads TGCAGTGCTATTGATGGACAGTATAGCAATCAGCCCCAGCATTTT.

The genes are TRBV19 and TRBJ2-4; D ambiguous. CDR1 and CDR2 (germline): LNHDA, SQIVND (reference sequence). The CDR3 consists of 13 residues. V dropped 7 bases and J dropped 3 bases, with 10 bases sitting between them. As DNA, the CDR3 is TGTGCCAGTAAAGAGTTGGGCAAAAACATTCAGTACTTC. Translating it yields CASKELGKNIQYF.

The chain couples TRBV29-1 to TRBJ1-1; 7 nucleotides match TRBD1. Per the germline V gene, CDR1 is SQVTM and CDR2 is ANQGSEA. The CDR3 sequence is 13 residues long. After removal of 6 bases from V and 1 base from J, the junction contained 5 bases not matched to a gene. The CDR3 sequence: CSVRQGSNTEAFF. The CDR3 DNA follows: TGCAGCGTCCGACAGGGATCGAACACTGAAGCTTTCTTT. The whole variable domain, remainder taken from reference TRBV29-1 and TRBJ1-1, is SAVISQKPSRDICQRGTSLTIQCQVDSQVTMMFWYRQQPGQSLTLIATANQGSEATYESGFVIDKFPISRPNLTFSTLTVSNMSPEDSSIYLCSVRQGSNTEAFFGQGTRLTVV.

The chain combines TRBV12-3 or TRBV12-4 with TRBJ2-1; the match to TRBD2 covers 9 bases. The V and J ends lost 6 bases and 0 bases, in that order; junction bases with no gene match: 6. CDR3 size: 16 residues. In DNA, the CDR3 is TGTGCCAGCAGCCCCGGGACTAGCTACTCCTACAATGAGCAGTTCTTC. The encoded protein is CASSPGTSYSYNEQFF.

CDR3 DNA: TGTGCCAGCAGTTTAGCGCAGACCGTCGGGAACCCCCCCGAGCAGTACTTC. It yields the protein CASSLAQTVGNPPEQYF. This chain connects TRBV12-3 or TRBV12-4 to TRBJ2-7, with D maybe TRBD2 (5 bases). The V end was cut by 0 bases, the J end by 6 bases, with 21 bases between. The CDR3 has 17 amino acids.

Here the CDR3 reads CSSTRPTTDTQYF. CDR3 bases: TGCAGCTCTACCCGACCCACCACAGATACGCAGTATTTT. The J gene is TRBJ2-3, the V gene TRBV29-1, with D unresolved. The germline gives CDR1 SQVTM, CDR2 ANQGSEA. Trimming took 8 bases from V and 2 from J, leaving 14 bases between them. This CDR3 spans 13 amino acids.

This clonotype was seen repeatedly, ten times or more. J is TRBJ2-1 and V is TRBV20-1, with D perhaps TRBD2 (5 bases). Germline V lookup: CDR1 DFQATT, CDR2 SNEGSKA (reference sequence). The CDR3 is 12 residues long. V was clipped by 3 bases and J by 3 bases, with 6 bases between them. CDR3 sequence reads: CSASRDYNEQFF. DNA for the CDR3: TGCAGTGCTAGCCGGGACTACAATGAGCAGTTCTTC.

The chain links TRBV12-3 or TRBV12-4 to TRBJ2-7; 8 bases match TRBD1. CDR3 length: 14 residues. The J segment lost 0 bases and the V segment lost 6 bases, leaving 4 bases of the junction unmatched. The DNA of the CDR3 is TGTGCCAGCAGAAACAGGGGGAACTCCTACGAGCAGTACTTC. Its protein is CASRNRGNSYEQYF.

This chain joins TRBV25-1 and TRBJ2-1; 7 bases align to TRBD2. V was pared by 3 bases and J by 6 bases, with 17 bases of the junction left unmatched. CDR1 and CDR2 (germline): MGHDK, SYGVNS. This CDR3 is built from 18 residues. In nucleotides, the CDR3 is TGTGCCAGCAGTGACCGACGCTCAAGGGCGGGAGTGTCCAATGAGCAGTTCTTC. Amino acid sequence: CASSDRRSRAGVSNEQFF.

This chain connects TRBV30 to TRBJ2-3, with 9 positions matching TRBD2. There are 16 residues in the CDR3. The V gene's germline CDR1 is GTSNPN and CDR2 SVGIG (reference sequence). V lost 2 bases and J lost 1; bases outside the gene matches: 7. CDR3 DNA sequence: TGTGCCTGGAGTTCAGGGTCTAGCGGGGGCACAGATACGCAGTATTTT. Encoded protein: CAWSSGSSGGTDTQYF.

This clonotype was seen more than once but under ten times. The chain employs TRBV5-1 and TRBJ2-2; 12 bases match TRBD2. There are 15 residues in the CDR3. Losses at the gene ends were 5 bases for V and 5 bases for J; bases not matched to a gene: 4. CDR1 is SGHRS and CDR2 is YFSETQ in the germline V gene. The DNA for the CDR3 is TGCGCCAGCAGGAGGACTAGCGGGATAACCGGGGAGCTGTTTTTT. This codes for CASRRTSGITGELFF.

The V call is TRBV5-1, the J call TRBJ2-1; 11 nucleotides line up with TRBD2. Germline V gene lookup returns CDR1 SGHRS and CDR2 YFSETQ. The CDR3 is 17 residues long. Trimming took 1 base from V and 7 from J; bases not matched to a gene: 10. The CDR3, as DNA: TGCGCCAGCAGCTTGTCTAAGACTAGCGGGACTTATAATGAGCAGTTCTTC. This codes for CASSLSKTSGTYNEQFF.

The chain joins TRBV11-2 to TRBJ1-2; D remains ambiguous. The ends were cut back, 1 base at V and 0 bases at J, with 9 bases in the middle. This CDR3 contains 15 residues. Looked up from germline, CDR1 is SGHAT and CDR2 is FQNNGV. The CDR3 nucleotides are TGTGCCAGCAGCTTAGCGGGAAAAGCTAACTATGGCTACACCTTC. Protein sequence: CASSLAGKANYGYTF.

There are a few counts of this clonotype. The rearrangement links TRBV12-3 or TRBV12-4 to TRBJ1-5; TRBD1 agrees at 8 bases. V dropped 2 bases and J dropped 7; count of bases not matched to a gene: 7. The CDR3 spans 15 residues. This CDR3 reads CASSLRTGRQQPQHF. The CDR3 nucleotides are TGTGCCAGCAGTTTACGGACAGGGCGACAGCAGCCCCAGCATTTT.

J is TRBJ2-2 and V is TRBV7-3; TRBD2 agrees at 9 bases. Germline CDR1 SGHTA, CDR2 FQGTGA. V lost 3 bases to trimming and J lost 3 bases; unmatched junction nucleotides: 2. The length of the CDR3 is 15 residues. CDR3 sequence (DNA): TGTGCCAGCAGCTTGCTAGCGGGATACACCGGGGAGCTGTTTTTT. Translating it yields CASSLLAGYTGELFF.

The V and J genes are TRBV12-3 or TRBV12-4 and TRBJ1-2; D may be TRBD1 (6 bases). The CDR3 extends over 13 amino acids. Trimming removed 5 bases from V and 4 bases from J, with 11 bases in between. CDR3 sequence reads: CASSPQGFYGYTF. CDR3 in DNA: TGTGCCAGCAGTCCCCAGGGGTTCTATGGCTACACCTTC.

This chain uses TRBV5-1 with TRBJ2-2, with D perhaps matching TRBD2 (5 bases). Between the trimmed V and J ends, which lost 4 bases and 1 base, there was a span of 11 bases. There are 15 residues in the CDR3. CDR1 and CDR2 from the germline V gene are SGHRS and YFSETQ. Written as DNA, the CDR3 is TGCGCCAGCAGCGGTAGCGCCCTGAACACCGGGGAGCTGTTTTTT. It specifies CASSGSALNTGELFF.